This record covers a single T cell receptor beta chain. No cognate antigen has been identified for it. Per-nucleotide qualities are absent, and no much larger clonotype sits a single base away. As encoded in the germline V gene, CDR1 is SGHDT while CDR2 is YYEEEE. V sheds 3 bases and J sheds 6 bases, leaving 10 bases between their ends. Taken from cysteine to phenylalanine, the CDR3 has 12 residues. Solely the CDR3 DNA is kept, with 36 bases framed from the first base. These data come from a study of Graves' ophthalmopathy and Graves' hyperthyroidism (dated by TCRdb to the late 2010s). Regarding the research as a whole: A patient counted as having stable hyperthyroidism if there was no progression to ophthalmopathy within 18 months of follow-up. A discovery set of 100 patients (about 45 ophthalmopathy, 57 stable hyperthyroidism) was enrolled to explore V-J signatures distinguishing ophthalmopathy from hyperthyroidism. Following sample collection, hyperthyroidism patients were given methimazole at a starting dose of 30 mg daily, and ophthalmopathy patients were given high-dose intravenous methylprednisolone. The study used TCR beta repertoire signatures to distinguish Graves' ophthalmopathy from Graves' hyperthyroidism and to predict progression to ophthalmopathy. T-cell repertoires of thyroid tissue and blood were compared in six hyperthyroidism patients. In total, some 130 blood samples were TCR-sequenced: 43 ophthalmopathy, under 85 hyperthyroidism and about 17 hyperthyroidism-to-ophthalmopathy patients. An independent validation cohort comprised roughly 20 hyperthyroidism patients and roughly 15 patients who later progressed from hyperthyroidism to ophthalmopathy.

What the work shows at the level of the full study, not this receptor alone: Most expanded thyroid clonotypes with a frequency above 0.001 also appeared in blood, which suggests that blood repertoires may reflect the immune response in the thyroid. The 13-signature model separated ophthalmopathy from stable hyperthyroidism with about 86% sensitivity and roughly 84% specificity in cross-validation, and 80%/75% in the test set. In validation, the model predicted ophthalmopathy progression with about 64% sensitivity and 72.22% specificity; some 13 predicted patients were CT-confirmed with GO in a median of approximately six months. Sample size was not statistically predetermined, and group allocation was not concealed from the investigators.

Hyperthyroidism patients were newly diagnosed, with disease duration under 2 months, and aged 18 to 65 years. Patients were excluded if they had other autoimmune diseases, uncontrolled infections, pregnancy or lactation. Clinical symptoms, serum thyroxine, TRAb, thyroid ultrasound and orbital computed tomography formed the basis of the diagnosis. Total RNA was extracted with Trizol reagent and quality-checked on an Agilent 2100 Bioanalyzer. For repertoire sequencing, TCR beta CDR3 regions were amplified from RNA transcripts. The first round was an RT-PCR using HTBI primers with the Qiagen OneStep RT-PCR kit, and this first round was followed by a second-round multiplex PCR, then size selection and purification. Libraries were sequenced paired-end with 100 bp reads on an Illumina HiSeq2000. The paper's data handling went like this. SOAPnuke was used to process the reads, throwing out any read that had adapters, had uncalled bases, had a mean Phred below 15, or lacked an exact constant-primer or identifier match. COPE v1.2.5 was used to merge high-quality paired reads. Each unique nucleotide sequence was treated as a clonotype, and MiTCR v1.1 was used to align the clonotypes to the IMGT TRB V, D and J references. Analysis was restricted to V-J combinations with a frequency above 0.0001, which covered roughly 99% of repertoires. A TCR clonal expansion and chaos score per V-J combination was defined as the ratio of F50 clonal expansion to chaos observed in the TCRdist matrix. Features were reduced by Welch's t-statistics and random forest to approximately 13 V-J combinations, which fed a naive Bayes classifier. Thyroid-blood repertoire similarity was quantified with the Morisita-Horn index. TCRdb reworked the public reads: Q25 trimming with fastp, MiXCR clone assembly, productive beta chains retained. Duplicate CDR3 protein sequences are folded into a single record with the most common DNA and genes. These V and J calls originate from TCRdb's pipeline instead of the authors' own analysis. This sample has approximately 1.2 million distinct CDR3 sequences in its table, and 35% to 45% of those were observed once. 11% of the sample is held by the ten biggest clonotypes.

This sequence originates from an adult man with Graves' hyperthyroidism. The sample comprised peripheral blood or thyroid tissue (not recorded which). The sequence is built from TRBV5-6 and TRBJ2-7; the D gene identity is not certain. Here is the DNA: TGTGCCAGCAGCTCAGTCCGGGCCGAGCAGTACTTC. The translation is CASSSVRAEQYF.